This T cell receptor beta chain was recorded in a study of blood T cell repertoires in COVID-19. Participant-given clinical history determined each cohort assignment. What the recovered Cohort 3 donors had was two negative PCRs, clearance, or symptom resolution. Only in-frame clones appear in the TCRdb table, and some are missing; sequencing was by immunoSEQ multiplex PCR. The sample comprises roughly 190,000 clones, about four fifths of which are singletons, and 10% to 15% rests with the top ten. This CDR3 spans 19 amino acids. The germline gives CDR1 SGHTA, CDR2 FQGNSA. The V gene end was trimmed by 5 bases and the J gene end by 7 bases; junction bases not matched to a gene: 15.

This chain joins TRBV7-2 and TRBJ2-1, with 15 bases fitting TRBD2. This receptor was identified in a man aged 40-49 years who had recovered from COVID-19. The sequencing sample was made of PBMCs or T cells enriched from blood (not recorded which). This CDR3 is CASSTQWTSGRAMRNEQFF. In DNA, the CDR3 is TGTGCCAGCAGCACACAATGGACTAGCGGGAGGGCCATGAGGAATGAGCAGTTCTTC.